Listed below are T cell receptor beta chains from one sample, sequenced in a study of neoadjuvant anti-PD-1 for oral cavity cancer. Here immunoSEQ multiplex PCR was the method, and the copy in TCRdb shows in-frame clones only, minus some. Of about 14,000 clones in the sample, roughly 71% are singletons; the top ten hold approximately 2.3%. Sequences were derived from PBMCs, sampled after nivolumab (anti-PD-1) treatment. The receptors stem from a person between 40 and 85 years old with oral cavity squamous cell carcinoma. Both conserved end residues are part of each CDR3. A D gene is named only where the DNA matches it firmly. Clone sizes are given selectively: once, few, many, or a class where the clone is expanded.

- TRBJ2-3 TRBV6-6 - CASSYRRDTQYF TGTGCCAGCAGTTACAGGCGAGATACGCAGTATTTT
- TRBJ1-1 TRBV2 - CASRASGGSTEAFF TGTGCCAGCAGGGCGTCGGGGGGTAGCACTGAAGCTTTCTTT
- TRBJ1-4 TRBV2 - CATTKEDFTNLATNEKLFF TGTGCCACCACTAAGGAGGATTTCACCAATCTTGCAACTAATGAAAAACTGTTTTTT
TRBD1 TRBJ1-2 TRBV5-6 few CASSLRQGDYYGYTF TGTGCCAGCAGCTTGAGACAGGGGGACTACTATGGCTACACCTTC
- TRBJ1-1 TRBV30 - CAWRWGLVAFF TGTGCCTGGAGGTGGGGTCTCGTAGCTTTCTTT
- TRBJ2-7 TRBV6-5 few CASSPLAGQSYEQYF TGTGCCAGCAGTCCCTTAGCGGGACAGAGTTACGAGCAGTACTTC
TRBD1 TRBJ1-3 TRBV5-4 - CASSLTGAGNTIYF TGTGCCAGCAGCTTGACAGGGGCTGGAAACACCATATATTTT
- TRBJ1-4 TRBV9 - CASSVVSGPGEKLFF TGTGCCAGCAGCGTAGTTTCGGGGCCTGGTGAAAAACTGTTTTTT
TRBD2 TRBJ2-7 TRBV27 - CASSKTSGYTLYEQYF TGTGCCAGCAGTAAAACTAGCGGGTACACCCTCTACGAGCAGTACTTC
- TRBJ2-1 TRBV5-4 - CASSLNDEQFF TGTGCCAGCAGCTTGAACGATGAGCAGTTCTTC
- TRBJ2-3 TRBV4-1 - CASSQVGSFDTQYF TGCGCCAGCAGCCAAGTGGGTAGTTTCGATACGCAGTATTTT
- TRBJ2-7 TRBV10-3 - CAISERWGAFGYEQYF TGTGCCATCAGTGAACGATGGGGTGCGTTCGGTTACGAGCAGTACTTC
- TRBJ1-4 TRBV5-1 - CASRATNEKLFF TGCGCCAGCCGGGCAACTAATGAAAAACTGTTTTTT
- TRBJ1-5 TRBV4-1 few CASSQPQRNQPQHF TGCGCCAGCAGCCAACCGCAACGCAATCAGCCCCAGCATTTT
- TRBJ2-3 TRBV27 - CASSPRDFGDTQYF TGTGCCAGCAGTCCCAGGGACTTTGGAGATACGCAGTATTTT
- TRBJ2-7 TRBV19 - CASSLQGASSYEQYF TGTGCCAGTAGTCTACAGGGCGCGTCCTCCTACGAGCAGTACTTC
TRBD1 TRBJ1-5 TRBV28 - CASSPPGQGWNQPQHF TGTGCCAGCAGCCCCCCCGGACAGGGGTGGAATCAGCCCCAGCATTTT
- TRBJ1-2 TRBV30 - CAWSVRGPINYGYTF TGTGCCTGGAGTGTACGGGGTCCTATAAACTATGGCTACACCTTC
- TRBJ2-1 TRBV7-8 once CASSLVPRANRNEQFF TGTGCCAGCAGCTTAGTTCCGAGGGCCAATCGCAATGAGCAGTTCTTC
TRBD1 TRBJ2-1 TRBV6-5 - CASRRQGHYNEQFF TGTGCCAGCAGGCGACAGGGCCATTACAATGAGCAGTTCTTC
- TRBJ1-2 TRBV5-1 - CASSFRTDNYGYTF TGCGCCAGCAGCTTCAGGACAGACAACTATGGCTACACCTTC
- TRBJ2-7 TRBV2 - CASSDTYEQYF TGTGCCAGCAGCGACACCTACGAGCAGTACTTC
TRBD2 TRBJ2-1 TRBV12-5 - CASGLGPGLEDNEQFF TGTGCTAGTGGTTTGGGGCCGGGACTAGAGGACAATGAGCAGTTCTTC
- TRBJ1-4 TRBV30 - CALGLGAREKLFF TGTGCCCTAGGGCTGGGGGCCAGGGAAAAACTGTTTTTT